The 10 T cell receptor beta chains given below trace back to one sample, sequenced in a study of T cell responses to AZD1222 COVID-19 vaccine. This table comes from immunoSEQ multiplex PCR, and its TCRdb copy is limited to in-frame clones, with some not included. This sample has fewer than 110,000 clones; about 87% occur once, and the top ten carry roughly a tenth. The specimen was peripheral blood, collected 28 days after the second AZD1222 dose. The origin of the receptors is an adult who received the AZD1222 COVID-19 vaccine.

The V and J genes are TRBV14 and TRBJ2-2; TRBD2 matches 12 bases. The ends lost 0 bases at V and 5 bases at J; junction bases unmatched: 4. Germline lookup yields CDR1 SGHDN and CDR2 FVKESK. The CDR3 spans 17 residues. CDR3 protein: CASSQDPTSGGTGELFF. CDR3 coding DNA: TGTGCCAGCAGCCAAGATCCCACTAGCGGGGGGACCGGGGAGCTGTTTTTT. The full variable domain, completed using reference TRBV14 and TRBJ2-2, is EAGVTQFPSHSVIEKGQTVTLRCDPISGHDNLYWYRRVMGKEIKFLLHFVKESKQDESGMPNNRFLAERTGGTYSTLKVQPAELEDSGVYFCASSQDPTSGGTGELFFGEGSRLTVL.

The chain has TRBV3-1 (or the pseudogene TRBV3-2) and TRBJ2-3; no clear D gene. The CDR3 is 14 amino acids. Trimming took off 4 bases at V and 0 bases at J, with 8 bases between the two ends. Germline CDR1 and CDR2: LGHDT and YNNKEL (reference sequence). The CDR3: CASSPRWSTDTQYF. The CDR3 DNA reads TGTGCCAGCAGCCCCCGCTGGAGCACAGATACGCAGTATTTT.

The rearrangement links TRBV19 to TRBJ2-2; no clear D gene. Germline values: CDR1 LNHDA, CDR2 SQIVND (reference sequence). The V and J ends lost 5 bases and 7 bases respectively, with 14 bases between them. This CDR3 comprises 14 residues. Written as DNA, the CDR3 is TGTGCCAGTAGTCCCCGGACCCTAGGCGGGGAGCTGTTTTTT. It translates to CASSPRTLGGELFF. Drawing the rest from reference TRBV19 and TRBJ2-2, the complete variable domain is DGGITQSPKYLFRKEGQNVTLSCEQNLNHDAMYWYRQDPGQGLRLIYYSQIVNDFQKGDIAEGYSVSREKKESFPLTVTSAQKNPTAFYLCASSPRTLGGELFFGEGSRLTVL.

This clone has more than one count but fewer than ten. The chain links TRBV10-3 to TRBJ2-7, with D maybe TRBD2 (6 bases). This CDR3 contains 18 residues. The germline V and J ends were trimmed by 0 bases and 2 bases, with 20 bases remaining between them. Germline V CDR1 and CDR2: ENHRY, SYGVKD. CDR3 coding DNA: TGTGCCATCAGTGAGTCGATAGCGGATCCAGTAAACCCCTACGAGCAGTACTTC. Amino acids: CAISESIADPVNPYEQYF.

The chain combines TRBV6-5 with TRBJ1-4; no definite D call. The CDR3 length is 11 residues. The germline V and J ends were trimmed by 6 bases and 13 bases, with 12 bases remaining between them. Germline loops: CDR1 MNHEY, CDR2 SVGAGI. The DNA of the CDR3 is TGTGCCAGCAGATGGGGTCTCGGACTGTTTTTT. Residues: CASRWGLGLFF.

V and J are TRBV7-3 and TRBJ2-1, with 10 positions matching TRBD2. The CDR3 has 15 amino acids. The V and J ends lost 7 bases and 5 bases, in that order; junction bases with no gene match: 8. Germline lookup yields CDR1 SGHTA and CDR2 FQGTGA. This CDR3 is CASTLAGGLNNEQFF. CDR3 sequence (DNA): TGTGCCAGCACTTTAGCGGGGGGCCTCAACAATGAGCAGTTCTTC.

This rearrangement joins TRBV6-2 or TRBV6-3 to TRBJ2-7; 7 bases map to TRBD2. The trim removed 6 bases at V and 6 bases at J, leaving 11 bases unmatched. Per the germline V gene, CDR1 is MNHEY and CDR2 is SVGEGT. The CDR3 sequence is 14 residues long. The CDR3 reads CASSLRGGLPEQYF. CDR3 bases: TGTGCCAGCAGCCTCCGCGGGGGTTTACCCGAGCAGTACTTC.

The chain recombines TRBV19 with TRBJ2-7, with TRBD2 identical over 11 bases. The germline V gene encodes CDR1 LNHDA and CDR2 SQIVND (reference sequence). The CDR3 sequence is 16 residues long. V lost 5 bases, J lost 3 bases, and 9 bases stayed unmatched. CDR3 DNA sequence: TGTGCCAGTAGTCGGCTAGCGGGGGGTACAATCTACGAGCAGTACTTC. Its protein is CASSRLAGGTIYEQYF.

The chain uses TRBV5-1 and TRBJ2-7; 10 bases agree with TRBD2. Losses at the gene ends were 0 bases for V and 6 bases for J; bases not matched to a gene: 9. The CDR3 is made up of 16 amino acids. CDR1 and CDR2 from the germline V gene are SGHRS and YFSETQ. CDR3 coding DNA: TGCGCCAGCAGCTTGGGGGTGGCAGCGGGAGGGTCCGAGCAGTACTTC. This translates into CASSLGVAAGGSEQYF.

This clone was picked up many times. The chain carries TRBV7-9 and TRBJ1-1; no definite D call. This CDR3 contains 12 residues. V lost 1 base to trimming and J lost 8 bases, with 8 bases between them. The germline V gene encodes CDR1 SEHNR and CDR2 FQNEAQ (reference sequence). The CDR3 here is CASSLDIGEAFF. The DNA of the CDR3 is TGTGCCAGCAGCTTAGACATCGGGGAAGCTTTCTTT.